Listed below are T cell receptor beta chains from one sample, sequenced in a study of early T cells in non-severe SARS-CoV-2 infection. One entry per CDR3 protein, called by TCRdb with MiXCR from the 5' RACE reads. Here the sample spans some 98,000 distinct CDR3 sequences, approximately 11% being singletons. Material: whole blood. Receptor source: an adult who was a healthcare worker with PCR-confirmed SARS-CoV-2 infection or an uninfected control (not recorded which). CDR3s include the opening cysteine and the closing phenylalanine or tryptophan. The order of the fields is D gene, V gene, clone size, J gene, CDR3 DNA, CDR3 protein. A D gene is named only where the DNA matches it firmly. For some rows the clone size is stated as once, few or many, or as a class when expanded; others skip it.

d_gene: TRBD2
v_gene: TRBV27
abundance: few
j_gene: TRBJ2-5
CDR3nt: TGTGCCAGCAGTCTTGGGGAGGGACTGCAAGAGACCCAGTACTTC
CDR3aa: CASSLGEGLQETQYF

d_gene: .
v_gene: TRBV29-1
abundance: .
j_gene: TRBJ1-2
CDR3nt: TGCAGCGGTGAGGGAAACTATGGCTACACCTTC
CDR3aa: CSGEGNYGYTF

d_gene: TRBD1
v_gene: TRBV5-4
abundance: .
j_gene: TRBJ2-7
CDR3nt: TGTGCCAGCAGCTTGGACAGGGGCATTTCGTACGAGCAGTACTTC
CDR3aa: CASSLDRGISYEQYF

d_gene: .
v_gene: TRBV27
abundance: .
j_gene: TRBJ2-7
CDR3nt: TGTGCCAGCAGTTTCTCGGCGCGCCCCAGGCCCCACTACGAGCAGTACTTC
CDR3aa: CASSFSARPRPHYEQYF

d_gene: TRBD2
v_gene: TRBV2
abundance: few
j_gene: TRBJ2-3
CDR3nt: TGTGCGAGCGGGGGTAGCGGGAGGGCCACCCGCACAGATACGCAGTATTTT
CDR3aa: CASGGSGRATRTDTQYF

d_gene: TRBD2
v_gene: TRBV6-5
abundance: .
j_gene: TRBJ2-7
CDR3nt: TGTGCCAGCAGCAGAGTAGCGGGAGCAAGCTCCTACGAGCAGTACTTC
CDR3aa: CASSRVAGASSYEQYF

d_gene: TRBD2
v_gene: TRBV6-2/TRBV6-3
abundance: many
j_gene: TRBJ2-4
CDR3nt: TGTGCCAGCAGTAGCCTTTGGGCGGGAGAAAACATTCAGTACTTC
CDR3aa: CASSSLWAGENIQYF

d_gene: .
v_gene: TRBV29-1
abundance: many
j_gene: TRBJ2-2
CDR3nt: TGCAGCGTTGTCCTAGGAACCGGGGAGCTGTTTTTT
CDR3aa: CSVVLGTGELFF

d_gene: .
v_gene: TRBV5-6
abundance: few
j_gene: TRBJ1-1
CDR3nt: TGTGCCAGCAGCTTGGGGGGTCGAAGCACTGAAGCTTTCTTT
CDR3aa: CASSLGGRSTEAFF

d_gene: .
v_gene: TRBV20-1
abundance: .
j_gene: TRBJ2-3
CDR3nt: TGCAGTGCTAGACACAGGGTAGATACGCAGTATTTT
CDR3aa: CSARHRVDTQYF

d_gene: TRBD1
v_gene: TRBV7-9
abundance: many
j_gene: TRBJ1-2
CDR3nt: TGTGCCAGCAGCTTAGGAGGCGGGGCAGGGGGCGGACACTATGGCTACACCTTC
CDR3aa: CASSLGGGAGGGHYGYTF

d_gene: .
v_gene: TRBV2
abundance: .
j_gene: TRBJ2-1
CDR3nt: TGTGCCAGCAGTTTACAGGGCCGGAGCTCCTACAATGAGCAGTTCTTC
CDR3aa: CASSLQGRSSYNEQFF

d_gene: TRBD1
v_gene: TRBV18
abundance: .
j_gene: TRBJ2-6
CDR3nt: TGTGCCAGCTCACCAGGGACAGGGAGTTCTGGGGCCAACGTCCTGACTTTC
CDR3aa: CASSPGTGSSGANVLTF

d_gene: TRBD2
v_gene: TRBV5-4
abundance: many
j_gene: TRBJ2-1
CDR3nt: TGTGCCAGCAGCTTGGCCGGGGGGTTCTACAATGAGCAGTTCTTC
CDR3aa: CASSLAGGFYNEQFF

d_gene: TRBD2
v_gene: TRBV5-1
abundance: many
j_gene: TRBJ2-2
CDR3nt: TGCGCCAGTGGAACGAGGGGTAGCGGGGCCGGGGAGCTGTTTTTT
CDR3aa: CASGTRGSGAGELFF

d_gene: TRBD2
v_gene: TRBV7-2
abundance: many
j_gene: TRBJ2-3
CDR3nt: TGTGCCAGCAGCTCCGAGGCGGGGGGCACAGATACGCAGTATTTT
CDR3aa: CASSSEAGGTDTQYF

d_gene: .
v_gene: TRBV30
abundance: many
j_gene: TRBJ2-2
CDR3nt: TGTGCCTGGACGGACAGCTATAACACCGGGGAGCTGTTTTTT
CDR3aa: CAWTDSYNTGELFF

d_gene: TRBD2
v_gene: TRBV2
abundance: .
j_gene: TRBJ2-3
CDR3nt: TGTGCCAGCAGTGAATGGAGCGGGGGGAGGTCAGATACGCAGTATTTT
CDR3aa: CASSEWSGGRSDTQYF

d_gene: .
v_gene: TRBV10-1
abundance: few
j_gene: TRBJ1-1
CDR3nt: TGCGCCAGCAGTGACAGGGGACGGGACACTGAAGCTTTCTTT
CDR3aa: CASSDRGRDTEAFF

d_gene: .
v_gene: TRBV19
abundance: .
j_gene: TRBJ2-1
CDR3nt: TGTGCCAGTAGTACTGCAGGGGACTCCTACAATGAGCAGTTCTTC
CDR3aa: CASSTAGDSYNEQFF

d_gene: .
v_gene: TRBV7-9
abundance: many
j_gene: TRBJ1-1
CDR3nt: TGTGCCAGCAGCAAGACAGTGAACACTGAAGCTTTCTTT
CDR3aa: CASSKTVNTEAFF

d_gene: .
v_gene: TRBV6-5
abundance: .
j_gene: TRBJ1-1
CDR3nt: TGTGCCAGCAGCCTTTCGAGGGCAATGAACACTGAAGCTTTCTTT
CDR3aa: CASSLSRAMNTEAFF

d_gene: .
v_gene: TRBV18
abundance: .
j_gene: TRBJ1-1
CDR3nt: TGTGCCAGCTCACCACGGCCGGGACTGGAGAACACTGAAGCTTTCTTT
CDR3aa: CASSPRPGLENTEAFF

d_gene: .
v_gene: TRBV10-3
abundance: many
j_gene: TRBJ2-1
CDR3nt: TGTGCCATCAGTGATGTCGGGAGTAGCTACAATGAGCAGTTCTTC
CDR3aa: CAISDVGSSYNEQFF

d_gene: TRBD1
v_gene: TRBV3-1
abundance: few
j_gene: TRBJ2-2
CDR3nt: TGTGCCAGCAGCCAATTGACAGGGCCTCTCGACACCGGGGAGCTGTTTTTT
CDR3aa: CASSQLTGPLDTGELFF

d_gene: .
v_gene: TRBV6-2/TRBV6-3
abundance: .
j_gene: TRBJ1-6
CDR3nt: TGTGCCAGCTACCCAAGGGATTCTAATTCACCCCTCCACTTT
CDR3aa: CASYPRDSNSPLHF

d_gene: .
v_gene: TRBV4-2
abundance: few
j_gene: TRBJ2-5
CDR3nt: TGTGTCAGCAGCCCTTTCGGAGGAATAGCCACTCAGGAGACCCAGTACTTC
CDR3aa: CVSSPFGGIATQETQYF

d_gene: .
v_gene: TRBV20-1
abundance: once
j_gene: TRBJ1-4
CDR3nt: TGCAGTGCCACCCCAGGGATGAGGGAAAAACTGTTTTTT
CDR3aa: CSATPGMREKLFF

d_gene: .
v_gene: TRBV7-3
abundance: few
j_gene: TRBJ2-1
CDR3nt: TGTGCCAGCAGCTTAAGGAGAAGGGACGAGCAGTTCTTC
CDR3aa: CASSLRRRDEQFF

d_gene: TRBD1
v_gene: TRBV5-1
abundance: .
j_gene: TRBJ2-1
CDR3nt: TGCGCCACCCGGTACGGACAGGGGAATGAGCAGTTCTTC
CDR3aa: CATRYGQGNEQFF

d_gene: .
v_gene: TRBV7-6
abundance: many
j_gene: TRBJ2-2
CDR3nt: TGTGCCAGCAGCTCCCGGGAGCCGGCGGGAACCGGGGAGCTGTTTTTT
CDR3aa: CASSSREPAGTGELFF

d_gene: .
v_gene: TRBV7-9
abundance: .
j_gene: TRBJ1-5
CDR3nt: TGTGCCAGCAGCAAAGTAGGGCACAGAGATAGCAATCAGCCCCAGCATTTT
CDR3aa: CASSKVGHRDSNQPQHF

d_gene: .
v_gene: TRBV6-5
abundance: .
j_gene: TRBJ1-1
CDR3nt: TGTGCCAGCAGCTCCTCAGGCGGCGGATACACTGAAGCTTTCTTT
CDR3aa: CASSSSGGGYTEAFF

d_gene: TRBD2
v_gene: TRBV29-1
abundance: many
j_gene: TRBJ2-4
CDR3nt: TGCAGCGCACGGACTAGCGGAAACATTCAGTACTTC
CDR3aa: CSARTSGNIQYF

d_gene: TRBD1
v_gene: TRBV10-1
abundance: many
j_gene: TRBJ1-6
CDR3nt: TGCGCCAGCAGCCGGGACAGTTTATCACCCCTCCACTTT
CDR3aa: CASSRDSLSPLHF

d_gene: .
v_gene: TRBV28
abundance: .
j_gene: TRBJ2-5
CDR3nt: TGTGCCAGCAGTTTGGTCGGCGCCGGGACCCAGTACTTC
CDR3aa: CASSLVGAGTQYF

d_gene: .
v_gene: TRBV2
abundance: many
j_gene: TRBJ1-1
CDR3nt: TGTGCCAGCAGTTCTGTCTGGCGGAACACTGAAGCTTTCTTT
CDR3aa: CASSSVWRNTEAFF

d_gene: TRBD1
v_gene: TRBV27
abundance: .
j_gene: TRBJ1-6
CDR3nt: TGTGCCAGCTTGGGTGGGGGACAGGGAAGAAATTCACCCCTCCACTTT
CDR3aa: CASLGGGQGRNSPLHF